This is a list of T cell receptor beta chains from one sample in a study of blood T cell repertoires in COVID-19. The assay was immunoSEQ multiplex PCR, and TCRdb's table has in-frame clones only and misses some. The sample carries approximately 360,000 clones, 90% recorded once. Sequencing was done on a sample of peripheral blood. The origin of the receptors is a man aged 18 to 29 with active or convalescent COVID-19. Both conserved end residues are part of each CDR3. A D gene is named only where the DNA matches it firmly. Size tells how often a clone was seen (once, few, many) or the class of an expanded clone, and some rows leave it out.

cdr3_nt cdr3_aa j_call v_call d_call clone_size
TGCAGCGTTGAAAAAGGACAGACCTACAATGAGCAGTTCTTC CSVEKGQTYNEQFF TRBJ2-1 TRBV29-1 NA NA
TGTGCCAGCAGCTTAGGGGGGGACTCCTACAATGAGCAGTTCTTC CASSLGGDSYNEQFF TRBJ2-1 TRBV7-3 TRBD2 NA
TGTGCCAGCAGCCTACAGGGAGGGTTTTACGAGCAGTACTTC CASSLQGGFYEQYF TRBJ2-7 TRBV7-7 NA NA
TGTGCCAGCTCACCTCTCACAGGGCGAGAAAAACTGTTTTTT CASSPLTGREKLFF TRBJ1-4 TRBV18 NA NA
TGCGCCAGCAGCTTTGTAACAATGAACACTGAAGCTTTCTTT CASSFVTMNTEAFF TRBJ1-1 TRBV5-1 NA NA
TGTGCCAGCTCAGCGGACAGTCGGCAGACCCAGTACTTC CASSADSRQTQYF TRBJ2-5 TRBV18 NA NA
TGTGCCAGTAGCCAGACAGGGGGCGACTATGGCTACACCTTC CASSQTGGDYGYTF TRBJ1-2 TRBV19 TRBD1 NA
TGTGCCAGCAGCTTATCGCCGGGCGTCCGGATTTCACAGGGGGCGCACACCTTC CASSLSPGVRISQGAHTF TRBJ1-2 TRBV7-3 TRBD1 NA
TGTGCCACCAGTGATTTTACATCCAACTATGGCTACACCTTC CATSDFTSNYGYTF TRBJ1-2 TRBV24-1 NA few
TGTGCCAGCAGTTACTGGCCCCAGGGTACCTACCCTTCGCCCCAGTACTTC CASSYWPQGTYPSPQYF TRBJ2-5 TRBV6-2/TRBV6-3 NA NA
TGTGCCAGCAGCTTACTATATACTCGAGATATCGGGAGCACTGAAGCTTTCTTT CASSLLYTRDIGSTEAFF TRBJ1-1 TRBV7-3 NA NA
TGTGTCAGCACCGTCGGTCTTTTGAACACCGGGGAGCTGTTTTTT CVSTVGLLNTGELFF TRBJ2-2 TRBV28 NA NA
TGTGCCAGCAGCTTAAACGGTCCTTTGGATACGCAGTATTTT CASSLNGPLDTQYF TRBJ2-3 TRBV7-3 NA NA
TGTGCCAGCTCAGACAGGGGATGGAACACTGAAGCTTTCTTT CASSDRGWNTEAFF TRBJ1-1 TRBV18 TRBD1 NA
TGTGCCAGCAGTACCCGGAGGACTAACTATGGCTACACCTTC CASSTRRTNYGYTF TRBJ1-2 TRBV28 NA NA
TGTGCCAGCAGCCCTAGCGGGGGGGCAACAGATACGCAGTATTTT CASSPSGGATDTQYF TRBJ2-3 TRBV7-3 TRBD2 NA
TGTGCCAGCAGTTTAGCAGGGTCAGACGGCTACACCTTC CASSLAGSDGYTF TRBJ1-2 TRBV27 NA NA
TGCGCCAGCAGCCAATCAGGGGATTTCCAAGAGACCCAGTACTTC CASSQSGDFQETQYF TRBJ2-5 TRBV4-3 NA NA
TGTGCCAGCACCTCAGATTCTGGCTACACCTTC CASTSDSGYTF TRBJ1-2 TRBV6-5 NA NA
TGCGCCAGCAGCCCGACAGGGTTTTTTGGCTACACCTTC CASSPTGFFGYTF TRBJ1-2 TRBV5-1 TRBD1 NA
TGCGCCAGCAGAACCGGGACTAGCGGGATCAATGAGCAGTTCTTC CASRTGTSGINEQFF TRBJ2-1 TRBV10-1 TRBD2 NA
TGTGCCAGCAACCTAGGGGACAACTCTAACTATGGCTACACCTTC CASNLGDNSNYGYTF TRBJ1-2 TRBV6-5 NA once
TGTGCCAGCTCATCTCTCAAGGGGGCGGAGGAGCAGTACTTC CASSSLKGAEEQYF TRBJ2-7 TRBV18 TRBD1 NA
TGTGCCAGCAGTTTCGAACGAGGTGGCTACACCTTC CASSFERGGYTF TRBJ1-2 TRBV28 NA NA
TGTGCCAGCAAAAGGAACCCGGGACAGGGAACAGATACGCAGTATTTT CASKRNPGQGTDTQYF TRBJ2-3 TRBV9 TRBD1 NA
TGCGCCAGCAGCCGGACAGAAAGCTATGGCTACACCTTC CASSRTESYGYTF TRBJ1-2 TRBV5-1 NA NA
TGTGCCAGCAGAAACAGGGAAAATAATTCACCCCTCCACTTT CASRNRENNSPLHF TRBJ1-6 TRBV5-8 NA few
TGTGCCAGCAGCTTAGAAGGGGGTCCAGAGACCCAGTACTTC CASSLEGGPETQYF TRBJ2-5 TRBV7-2 NA NA
TGCGCCAGTGGACAGGGAATGAACACTGAAGCTTTCTTT CASGQGMNTEAFF TRBJ1-1 TRBV5-1 TRBD1 NA
TGTGCCAGCAGCCCGGGACAGGGTAAAACTAATGAAAAACTGTTTTTT CASSPGQGKTNEKLFF TRBJ1-4 TRBV27 TRBD1 NA
TGTGCCAGCAGTTATTACGACAGGTTTATCTATGGCTACACCTTC CASSYYDRFIYGYTF TRBJ1-2 TRBV6-2/TRBV6-3 NA few
TGTGCCAGCAGTTACTGGGGGCGGGAGACCCAGTACTTC CASSYWGRETQYF TRBJ2-5 TRBV6-5 NA NA
TGTGCCAGTAGCCCCCATCCCCAGTGGACTGAAGCTTTCTTT CASSPHPQWTEAFF TRBJ1-1 TRBV19 NA NA
TGTGCCAGCAGCCACGCGGGGACAGGGGCGGATTCAGCTTTCTTT CASSHAGTGADSAFF TRBJ1-1 TRBV6-2/TRBV6-3 TRBD1 NA
TGTGCCACCGGAAAAGACAGGATTAATGAAAAACTGTTTTTT CATGKDRINEKLFF TRBJ1-4 TRBV15 NA NA
TGTGCCAGCTCAGCAACAGGTACCTGGGGCACTGAAGCTTTCTTT CASSATGTWGTEAFF TRBJ1-1 TRBV18 NA NA
TGTGCCAGCAGTTACTCGGGACTAGCGGGGAGTGAGACAGATACGCAGTATTTT CASSYSGLAGSETDTQYF TRBJ2-3 TRBV6-2/TRBV6-3 TRBD2 NA
TGTGCCAGCAGTTCCGGGGTGAGTCACTATGGCTACACCTTC CASSSGVSHYGYTF TRBJ1-2 TRBV6-5 NA NA
TGTGCCAGCAGCCTTGACAATTACAATGAGCAGTTCTTC CASSLDNYNEQFF TRBJ2-1 TRBV11-3 NA NA
TGTGCCAGCAGTTTATTACAGGGGGCCGATGGAAACACCATATATTTT CASSLLQGADGNTIYF TRBJ1-3 TRBV28 TRBD1 few
TGTGCCAGCAGCCAAGTCTGGGGACAGGGTGGCACAGATACGCAGTATTTT CASSQVWGQGGTDTQYF TRBJ2-3 TRBV4-2 TRBD1 NA
TGTGCCAGCAGCCCCTCCGGACTAGGAAGGGACACTGAAGCTTTCTTT CASSPSGLGRDTEAFF TRBJ1-1 TRBV7-9 NA NA
TGTGCCAGTATAGGGCGGGACGGTGGAGGAAACACCATATATTTT CASIGRDGGGNTIYF TRBJ1-3 TRBV19 NA NA
TGTGCCAGCAGCCTGGAGCTCGAGCAGTACTTC CASSLELEQYF TRBJ2-7 TRBV7-3 NA NA
TGCGCCAGCAGCTTGGGGGGCGGTAATGAAAAACTGTTTTTT CASSLGGGNEKLFF TRBJ1-4 TRBV5-1 NA NA
TGTGCCAGCAGCCAAGGGGACACCAACACCGGGGAGCTGTTTTTT CASSQGDTNTGELFF TRBJ2-2 TRBV3-1/TRBV3-2 NA NA
TGCGCCAGCAGCCAAGATGGCAGGGCCCCCGAGACCCAGTACTTC CASSQDGRAPETQYF TRBJ2-5 TRBV4-3 NA NA
TGTGCCAGCACCCGGCTGGGAGGGAAAGATACGCAGTATTTT CASTRLGGKDTQYF TRBJ2-3 TRBV11-2 TRBD2 once
TGTGCCAGCTCACAGGGGGTCCGCTCCTACGAGCAGTACTTC CASSQGVRSYEQYF TRBJ2-7 TRBV28 TRBD1 NA
TGCGCCAGCAGCTTTTACTCAGGGGGGATGAACACTGAAGCTTTCTTT CASSFYSGGMNTEAFF TRBJ1-1 TRBV5-1 TRBD1 NA
TGCAGCGTTGCTTGGTCCAACAGGGCTAATGAAAAACTGTTTTTT CSVAWSNRANEKLFF TRBJ1-4 TRBV29-1 NA NA
TGTGCCAGCAGCCAAGCCCCAGCAGATACGCAGTATTTT CASSQAPADTQYF TRBJ2-3 TRBV3-1/TRBV3-2 NA NA
TGTGCCAGCAGCTTCTATGGGGAGCTGTTTTTT CASSFYGELFF TRBJ2-2 TRBV5-6 NA NA
TGTGCCAGCAGCCTCAATTCGGTGGAGCAGTTCTTC CASSLNSVEQFF TRBJ2-1 TRBV7-6 NA NA
TGTGCCAGCAGCCCAATAGCGGGAGGAGGCACAGATACGCAGTATTTT CASSPIAGGGTDTQYF TRBJ2-3 TRBV11-2 TRBD2 NA